The T cell receptor beta chain described here comes from a study of blood T cell repertoires in COVID-19 (dated by TCRdb to between 2020 and 2021). About the study as a whole: Collaborator samples came from the United States, Italy and Spain and covered acute and convalescent phases of COVID-19. The prospective study material was composed of cDNA or gDNA derived from T cells, B-cell-depleted T cells, or PBMCs. Deeply sampled blood TCRbeta repertoires from subjects exposed to, actively infected with, or recovered from COVID-19 were included in the dataset. The repertoires were released in a freely available public database intended as a resource for research on the immune response to SARS-CoV-2. Samples came from the ongoing ImmuneRACE study (first 160 participants) plus 1,254 subjects from 6 global collaborators. Sample metadata almost always included a de-identified subject ID, COVID-19 status, age in years and sex. Where HLA class I and class II types were available, the types were taken from metadata supplied by the sample provider, not from assay-based typing. Beyond this particular receptor, the publication reports: How much clinical and demographic metadata was included differed by source and by participant, and the metadata was provided uncurated.

The immunoSEQ Assay, a bias-controlled multiplex PCR, was used to amplify TCRbeta CDR3 regions from genomic DNA. The original pipeline was this. Within the assay, amplification of reference gene primers was used to estimate how many nucleated cells each sample contained. To quantify the absolute abundance of each unique TCRbeta CDR3 rearrangement, sequence reads were collapsed and filtered. Productive Simpson clonality was computed per sample as the square root of Simpson's diversity index over productive rearrangements. TCRdb provides this immuneACCESS table in a form limited to in-frame rearrangements. Some clones are lacking; in checked studies, under half of them reflect an unresolved V gene, and why the rest are absent is not known. V, J and clone size derive from that table, while D and trimming were established from the DNA sequence. This sample comprises 150,000 or so clones, approximately 86% of them detected only once. About 8.2% of the sample lies in the top ten.

In the case of this clone: Its antigen is unknown. It has no much larger one-base neighbor in the sample; base qualities were not kept.

Collaborating institutions collected whole blood in K2EDTA tubes following their own protocols. For TCRbeta analysis, collaborators shipped samples in one of three forms: frozen whole blood, isolated PBMCs, or DNA extracted from either of those sample types. The sequenced sample consisted of peripheral blood. The clonotype comes from a man in his fifties or sixties with acute or convalescent COVID-19.

CDR3 region: CASTRLAGNSYEQYF. The nucleotide sequence is TGTGCCAGCACCAGACTAGCGGGAAACTCCTACGAGCAGTACTTC. The chain is encoded by TRBV2 joined to TRBJ2-7; TRBD2 fits 11 bases in the junction. CDR1 is given as SNHLY and CDR2 as FYNNEI, both from the germline V gene. The CDR3, cysteine through phenylalanine, is 15 amino acids long. The retained sequence is limited to the CDR3, 45 bases, with the frame set at the first base. V is cut back by 7 bases and J by 0 bases, with 5 bases in the junction unmatched.